The 26 T cell receptor beta chains below all came from one sample that was sequenced in a study of T-cell memory formation after mild COVID-19. TCRdb analysed the 5' RACE reads with MiXCR anew, one entry per CDR3 protein. This table holds 110,000 to 150,000 distinct CDR3 sequences, approximately 26% found once. Sequencing input: PBMCs or a T cell subset sorted from them (not recorded which). The receptors derive from an adult woman who had mild COVID-19 (a few samples of this study predate the infection). Cell type and time point are not known.

CDR3 sequence reads: CASSLRGDEQYF. CDR3 DNA sequence: TGCGCCAGCAGCTTGCGTGGGGACGAGCAGTACTTC. The chain employs TRBV5-1 and TRBJ2-7; D remains unclear. V shed 1 base and J shed 5 bases, with 7 bases lying between them. This CDR3 has 12 amino acids. CDR1 SGHRS and CDR2 YFSETQ come from the germline V gene.

In its sample, this clonotype was seen a few times. The J gene is TRBJ1-2, the V gene TRBV7-9; 10 nucleotides line up with TRBD1. V shed 2 bases and J 7 bases; nucleotides not matched to a gene: 7. Germline V gene lookup returns CDR1 SEHNR and CDR2 FQNEAQ (reference sequence). This CDR3 region has 15 residues. As DNA, the CDR3 is TGTGCCAGCAGCTTATTGGGGACAGGGGACCTTGGCTACACCTTC. Translated: CASSLLGTGDLGYTF. The full variable domain, rest sourced from reference TRBV7-9 and TRBJ1-2, is DTGVSQNPRHKITKRGQNVTFRCDPISEHNRLYWYRQTLGQGPEFLTYFQNEAQLEKSRLLSDRFSAERPKGSFSTLEIQRTEQGDSAMYLCASSLLGTGDLGYTFGSGTRLTVV.

This sequence joins TRBV20-1 and TRBJ2-1, with D possibly TRBD1 on 5 matching bases. The CDR3 runs 11 residues. Germline V gene sequence: CDR1 DFQATT, CDR2 SNEGSKA (reference sequence). V lost 2 bases and J 9 bases, leaving 8 bases between the germline ends. The CDR3 here is CSARSRGEQFF. The CDR3 nucleotides read TGCAGTGCTAGAAGTAGGGGTGAGCAGTTCTTC.

In this sample, this clonotype turned up a few times. The chain has TRBV13 and TRBJ2-3; 8 positions match TRBD1. Unmatched junction bases numbered 5, after V lost 5 bases and J lost 1 base. This CDR3 region has 15 residues. Germline lookup yields CDR1 PRHDT and CDR2 FYEKMQ (reference sequence). The chain's CDR3 is CASSSRGQGTDTQYF. In DNA form, the CDR3 reads TGTGCCAGCAGCAGCAGGGGGCAGGGCACAGATACGCAGTATTTT. The entire variable domain, with the rest obtained from reference TRBV13 and TRBJ2-3, is as follows: AAGVIQSPRHLIKEKRETATLKCYPIPRHDTVYWYQQGPGQDPQFLISFYEKMQSDKGSIPDRFSAQQFSDYHSELNMSSLELGDSALYFCASSSRGQGTDTQYFGPGTRLTVL.

V is TRBV6-2 or TRBV6-3 and J is TRBJ2-7; a possible D gene is TRBD2 (5 bases). The CDR3 has 14 amino acids. Trimming took off 7 bases at V and 1 base at J, with 14 bases between the two ends. Germline CDR1 reads MNHEY; CDR2 reads SVGEGT. CDR3 sequence reads: CASISTGSSYEQYF. The CDR3, as DNA: TGTGCCAGCATCTCAACGGGGTCGTCCTACGAGCAGTACTTC.

This clonotype was recorded a few times. The chain combines TRBV4-1 with TRBJ1-4; D call uncertain. Per germline, CDR1 MGHRA and CDR2 YSYEKL. This CDR3 comprises 16 residues. The V and J ends lost 1 base and 0 bases respectively, with 9 bases between them. CDR3 nucleotide sequence: TGCGCCAGCAGCCAAGCACAGTTGCCAACTAATGAAAAACTGTTTTTT. Translation gives CASSQAQLPTNEKLFF.

At least ten counts were recorded for this clonotype. The rearrangement links TRBV20-1 to TRBJ1-5, with 10 nucleotides matching TRBD1. The germline V gene encodes CDR1 DFQATT and CDR2 SNEGSKA (reference sequence). V lost 2 bases and J lost 6; bases outside the gene matches: 7. The CDR3 runs to 15 residues. The CDR3 bases are TGCAGTGCTAGACCGACAGGGGGCGAGGGTCAGCCCCAGCATTTT. This codes for CSARPTGGEGQPQHF.

This clonotype has only a few counts. The chain combines TRBV24-1 with TRBJ2-1; TRBD2 might be the D (6 bases). The V gene's germline CDR1 is KGHDR and CDR2 SFDVKD. The CDR3 runs 17 residues. V was clipped by 3 bases and J by 5 bases, with 19 bases between them. CDR3 DNA: TGTGCCACCAGTGATCCCAGAGCGGGCCTAGGCGACAATGAGCAGTTCTTC. Amino acid sequence: CATSDPRAGLGDNEQFF.

The sample holds a few counts of this clonotype. The rearrangement joins TRBV24-1 to TRBJ2-1, with 8 nucleotides matching TRBD1. This CDR3 spans 17 amino acids. Germline V lookup: CDR1 KGHDR, CDR2 SFDVKD. The junction had 13 bases not matched to a gene; V was cut back by 1 base and J by 9 bases. CDR3 nucleotides: TGTGCCACCAGTGATTTCCCAACGATACAGGGGGAAGGTGAGCAGTTCTTC. Protein product: CATSDFPTIQGEGEQFF.

This clonotype appeared a few times. The chain couples TRBV7-8 to TRBJ2-3; D not certain. Germline V gene sequence: CDR1 SGHVS, CDR2 FQNEAQ. The CDR3 is 13 amino acids. V shed 2 bases and J shed 3 bases, with 6 bases lying between them. CDR3 nucleotides: TGTGCCAGCAGCTTATTGAAAACAGATACGCAGTATTTT. Its translation is CASSLLKTDTQYF. Filled out from reference TRBV7-8 and TRBJ2-3, the complete variable domain reads GAGVSQSPRYKVAKRGQDVALRCDPISGHVSLFWYQQALGQGPEFLTYFQNEAQLDKSGLPSDRFFAERPEGSVSTLKIQRTQQEDSAVYLCASSLLKTDTQYFGPGTRLTVL.

The chain uses TRBV4-3 and TRBJ2-1; TRBD2 matches 12 bases. Germline assignment: CDR1 LGHNA and CDR2 YSLEER. CDR3 size: 16 residues. V dropped 4 bases and J dropped 6; count of bases not matched to a gene: 7. The CDR3 nucleotides are TGCGCCAGCAGCCCCTCGACTAGCGGGAGTGGCAATGAGCAGTTCTTC. Amino acid sequence: CASSPSTSGSGNEQFF.

The chain carries TRBV9 and TRBJ2-7; the D gene is possibly TRBD2 (6 bases). The CDR3 consists of 16 residues. From germline, CDR1 is SGDLS and CDR2 YYNGEE. V dropped 0 bases and J dropped 5 bases, with 18 bases sitting between them. In nucleotides, the CDR3 is TGTGCCAGCAGCGTAGGGGGCACCGGGGGATCCCACGAGCAGTACTTC. Its protein product is CASSVGGTGGSHEQYF.

This clonotype appeared a few times. The chain combines TRBV4-3 with TRBJ2-6, with 8 bases fitting TRBD1. From germline, CDR1 is LGHNA and CDR2 YSLEER. The CDR3 sequence is 16 residues long. The V segment lost 1 base and the J segment 3 bases; nucleotides outside the gene matches: 2. Here the CDR3 reads CASSQVDRVGANVLTF. For the CDR3, the DNA is TGCGCCAGCAGCCAAGTGGACAGGGTTGGGGCCAACGTCCTGACTTTC.

The V call is TRBV7-9, the J call TRBJ2-3, with 7 bases aligning to TRBD1. The CDR3 length is 15 residues. In germline, CDR1 is SEHNR, CDR2 FQNEAQ (reference sequence). V was clipped by 5 bases and J by 0 bases; unmatched bases: 5. The CDR3 bases are TGTGCCAGCAGCCGACAGGGTTCGAGCACAGATACGCAGTATTTT. This encodes CASSRQGSSTDTQYF.

This chain joins TRBV14 and TRBJ2-7; D ambiguous. CDR1 is SGHDN and CDR2 is FVKESK in the germline V gene. The length of the CDR3 is 16 residues. V was clipped by 0 bases and J by 5 bases, with 17 bases between them. As DNA, the CDR3 is TGTGCCAGCAGCCAAGAAGGTCCTACCCCGCGGCACGAGCAGTACTTC. It translates to CASSQEGPTPRHEQYF.

This chain uses TRBV20-1 with TRBJ1-2; 8 positions match TRBD1. The CDR3 has 12 residues. Germline lookup yields CDR1 DFQATT and CDR2 SNEGSKA (reference sequence). CDR3 region: CSLRQGNYGYTF. In nucleotides, the CDR3 is TGCAGCCTTCGACAGGGGAACTATGGCTACACCTTC.

The V gene is TRBV4-3, the J gene TRBJ1-2; 7 nucleotides match TRBD1. The germline V gene has CDR1 LGHNA and CDR2 YSLEER. CDR3 length equals 15 residues. V lost 0 bases and J lost 4; bases outside the gene matches: 5. CDR3 coding DNA: TGCGCCAGCAGCCAAGAAACAGGGACAGCCTATGGCTACACCTTC. Residues: CASSQETGTAYGYTF.

The chain joins TRBV30 to TRBJ1-1; D not resolved. The length of the CDR3 is 13 residues. V gave up 1 base and J gave up 3 bases, with 9 bases separating them. Germline assignment: CDR1 GTSNPN and CDR2 SVGIG (reference sequence). This CDR3 reads CAWSAGPHTEAFF. In nucleotides, the CDR3 is TGTGCCTGGAGTGCCGGGCCCCACACTGAAGCTTTCTTT.

This chain links TRBV3-1 with TRBJ1-4; no clear D gene. Looked up from germline, CDR1 is LGHDT and CDR2 is YNNKEL (reference sequence). CDR3 length: 15 residues. Deletions cut 7 bases from V and 6 bases from J, with 18 bases between. The CDR3 sequence is CASNDQLDSDEKLFF. Written as DNA, the CDR3 is TGTGCCAGCAACGATCAATTAGATTCGGATGAAAAACTGTTTTTT.

This clonotype has more than one count but fewer than ten. The chain carries TRBV20-1 and TRBJ2-7; maybe TRBD2 (5 bases). Trimming removed 3 bases at V and 0 bases at J, with 15 bases between. CDR1 is DFQATT, CDR2 SNEGSKA, per germline (reference sequence). The CDR3 sequence is 15 residues long. The CDR3 protein is CSASPWTSNSYEQYF. CDR3 coding DNA: TGCAGTGCTAGTCCTTGGACTTCGAACTCCTACGAGCAGTACTTC.

This clonotype was found a few times. The gene calls are TRBV9 and TRBJ2-1, with D maybe TRBD2 (5 bases). The CDR3 has 14 amino acids. The germline CDR1 and CDR2 sequences are SGDLS and YYNGEE. The ends were cut back, 0 bases at V and 8 bases at J, with 12 bases in the middle. The CDR3 region is CASSVDLGGYEQFF. The CDR3 DNA reads TGTGCCAGCAGCGTAGACTTAGGCGGGTATGAGCAGTTCTTC.

This clonotype was observed a handful of times. The rearrangement uses TRBV11-1 and TRBJ1-2; 12 bases match TRBD1. Germline CDR1 is SGHAT and CDR2 is FQDESV (reference sequence). CDR3 size: 17 residues. J was trimmed by 4 bases and V by 5 bases; bases with no gene match: 11. As DNA, the CDR3 is TGTGCCAGCAGCACCGGGACAGGGGGCGCGACGACCTATGGCTACACCTTC. This sequence encodes CASSTGTGGATTYGYTF.

CDR3 sequence reads: CATSDGQGGNQPQHF. CDR3 nucleotide sequence: TGTGCCACCAGTGATGGACAGGGTGGTAATCAGCCCCAGCATTTT. The rearrangement joins TRBV24-1 to TRBJ1-5, with 8 bases identical to TRBD1. Germline V gene sequence: CDR1 KGHDR, CDR2 SFDVKD. CDR3 length: 15 amino acids. V was clipped by 3 bases and J by 4 bases; unmatched bases: 4.

This clonotype was observed a handful of times. This rearrangement joins TRBV24-1 to TRBJ2-1; the match to TRBD1 covers 9 bases. This CDR3 is 16 amino acids long. J was trimmed by 4 bases and V by 4 bases; bases with no gene match: 7. From germline, CDR1 is KGHDR and CDR2 SFDVKD. The CDR3 sequence: CATSEFGTGLYNEQFF. CDR3 sequence (DNA): TGTGCCACCAGTGAGTTCGGGACAGGGTTGTACAATGAGCAGTTCTTC.

This clonotype was found a few times. The chain combines TRBV7-8 with TRBJ2-7, with D tentatively TRBD1 or TRBD2 (5 bases each). The CDR3 loop spans 15 amino acids. V dropped 3 bases and J dropped 4 bases, with 16 bases sitting between them. Germline V lookup: CDR1 SGHVS, CDR2 FQNEAQ. The DNA for the CDR3 is TGTGCCAGCAGCTTGTTGGGGGACCCGGGGTACGAGCAGTACTTC. This sequence encodes CASSLLGDPGYEQYF. Supplemented by reference TRBV7-8 and TRBJ2-7, the full variable domain reads GAGVSQSPRYKVAKRGQDVALRCDPISGHVSLFWYQQALGQGPEFLTYFQNEAQLDKSGLPSDRFFAERPEGSVSTLKIQRTQQEDSAVYLCASSLLGDPGYEQYFGPGTRLTVT.

This clonotype has just a few counts. V usage is TRBV13 and J usage is TRBJ2-2; possible D gene TRBD1, 5 bases. Germline CDR1 reads PRHDT; CDR2 reads FYEKMQ (reference sequence). The V end lost 4 bases, the J end lost 6 bases, and 18 bases lay between the germline ends. The CDR3 has 16 residues. For the CDR3, the DNA is TGTGCCAGCAGCTCTCCCTCGGAAGGGGCTGCCGGGGAGCTGTTTTTT. Translating it yields CASSSPSEGAAGELFF.